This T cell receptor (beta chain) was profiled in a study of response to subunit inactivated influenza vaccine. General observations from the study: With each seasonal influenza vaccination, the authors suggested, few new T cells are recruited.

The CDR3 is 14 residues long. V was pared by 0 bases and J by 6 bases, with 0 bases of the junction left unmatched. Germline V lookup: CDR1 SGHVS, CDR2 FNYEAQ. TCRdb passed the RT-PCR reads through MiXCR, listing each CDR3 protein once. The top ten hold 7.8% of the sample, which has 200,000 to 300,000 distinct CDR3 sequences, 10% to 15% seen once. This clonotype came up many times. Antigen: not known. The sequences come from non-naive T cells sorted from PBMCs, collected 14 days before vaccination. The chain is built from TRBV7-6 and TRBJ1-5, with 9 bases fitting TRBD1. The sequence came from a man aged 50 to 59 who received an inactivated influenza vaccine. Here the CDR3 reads CASSLADRGQPQHF. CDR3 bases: TGTGCCAGCAGCTTAGCGGACAGGGGTCAGCCCCAGCATTTT.